A selection of T cell receptor beta chains follows, all from one sample in a study of cytomegalovirus exposure and HLA in healthy donors. Clones were read by immunoSEQ multiplex PCR, and TCRdb kept only the in-frame ones, dropping some. Of about 170,000 clones in the sample, about 79% were seen once. The source material was PBMCs. The receptors originated from a middle-aged man in good health and CMV-seropositive. The CDR3 runs from the conserved cysteine through the conserved F or W. Clone sizes are given selectively: once, few, many, or a class where the clone is expanded.

CDR3: CASSLAADSKNSQYF
size: .
V: TRBV5-4

CDR3: CASSLAERDYEQYF
size: .
V: TRBV5-4

CDR3: CASSFSAVVGANVLTF
size: few
V: TRBV5-1

CDR3: CASSEVFWQKEAFF
size: .
V: TRBV6-1

CDR3: CASREFRSGNTIYF
size: .
V: TRBV6-1

CDR3: CASSPDRGQPQHF
size: .
V: TRBV6-1

CDR3: CASRKTGENTEAFF
size: .
V: TRBV7-3

CDR3: CASSLQGPSGEQYF
size: few
V: TRBV28

CDR3: CSGRTGGTEAFF
size: few
V: TRBV29-1

CDR3: CASRTGQRAFF
size: .
V: TRBV28

CDR3: CASSLVFDGDIQYF
size: .
V: TRBV5-1

CDR3: CASGVGDYNEQFF
size: .
V: TRBV5-1

CDR3: CASRAGVNTEAFF
size: .
V: TRBV5-1

CDR3: CASSRQETQYF
size: few
V: TRBV7-9

CDR3: CASSIGAAYEQYF
size: .
V: TRBV19

CDR3: CASSRTVKNEKLFF
size: few
V: TRBV27

CDR3: CASSATSGKETQYF
size: .
V: TRBV5-1

CDR3: CASSEGQITDTQYF
size: once
V: TRBV6-1

CDR3: CASSVSGLTDTQYF
size: few
V: TRBV5-1

CDR3: CASNGVGTDTQYF
size: few
V: TRBV2

CDR3: CASSSHQIGGNQPQHF
size: .
V: TRBV28

CDR3: CASSSGGSYGYTF
size: few
V: TRBV2

CDR3: CASSQVDLIIYEEQYF
size: .
V: TRBV4-1

CDR3: CATYTNEKLFF
size: few
V: TRBV7-9

CDR3: CASSEGMGARGETQYF
size: .
V: TRBV9

CDR3: CASSPDRLDTQYF
size: .
V: TRBV14

CDR3: CASSPGQGPGGTF
size: .
V: TRBV27

CDR3: CASSTGTSGSYEQYF
size: .
V: TRBV6-1

CDR3: CASSWGGRDYNSPLHF
size: .
V: TRBV5-4

CDR3: CASSAQTGTGSSSGYTF
size: .
V: TRBV5-1